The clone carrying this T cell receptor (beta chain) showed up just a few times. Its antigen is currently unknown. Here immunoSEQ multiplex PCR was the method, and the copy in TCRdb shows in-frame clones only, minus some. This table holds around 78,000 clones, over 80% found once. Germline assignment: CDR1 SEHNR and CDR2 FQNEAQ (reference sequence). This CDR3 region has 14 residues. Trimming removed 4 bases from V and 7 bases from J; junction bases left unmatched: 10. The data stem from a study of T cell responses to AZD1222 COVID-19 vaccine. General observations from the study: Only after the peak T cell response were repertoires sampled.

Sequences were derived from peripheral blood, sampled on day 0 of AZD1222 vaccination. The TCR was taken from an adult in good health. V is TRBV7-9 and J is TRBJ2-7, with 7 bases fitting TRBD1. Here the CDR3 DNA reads TGTGCCAGCAGCTACAGGGGCGCCTCTGGGGAGCAGTACTTC. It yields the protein CASSYRGASGEQYF.